Listed below are T cell receptor beta chains from one sample, sequenced in a study of OX40 agonist ivuxolimab in advanced cancers. Repertoires were generated with immunoSEQ multiplex PCR, while TCRdb's copy carries only in-frame clones and drops some. The sample gives over 95,000 clones, around 96% of which show up once; 2% to 2.5% is in the top ten. The sample here was CD4+ or CD8+ T cells sorted from blood, taken in a trial of the OX40 agonist ivuxolimab. All receptors derive from an adult with an advanced solid tumor such as melanoma, head and neck, liver or kidney cancer. The CDR3 runs from the conserved cysteine through the conserved F or W. Each record gives: clone size, J gene, V gene, D gene, CDR3 DNA, CDR3 protein. The D gene is left open where the match is weak. Not every row has a clone size; where given, it reads once, few, many or a size class.

clone size: NA
J gene: TRBJ1-2
V gene: TRBV21-1
D gene: NA
CDR3 DNA: TGTGCCAGCAGCCTCCTAGGGGACTGTAACTATGGCTACACCTTC
CDR3 protein: CASSLLGDCNYGYTF

clone size: NA
J gene: TRBJ1-1
V gene: TRBV7-2
D gene: NA
CDR3 DNA: TGTGCCAGCAGCTTCATCGGCTCGAACACTGAAGCTTTCTTT
CDR3 protein: CASSFIGSNTEAFF

clone size: NA
J gene: TRBJ2-2
V gene: TRBV5-4
D gene: NA
CDR3 DNA: TGTGCCAGCAGCCCTCACACCGGGGAGCTGTTTTTT
CDR3 protein: CASSPHTGELFF

clone size: NA
J gene: TRBJ2-1
V gene: TRBV30
D gene: TRBD1
CDR3 DNA: TGTGCCTGGGCCCCCGGGACAGCGGCCTACAATGAGCAGTTCTTC
CDR3 protein: CAWAPGTAAYNEQFF

clone size: NA
J gene: TRBJ2-7
V gene: TRBV7-8
D gene: TRBD2
CDR3 DNA: TGTGCCAGCAGCTTCCCTAGCGGGGCTTACGAGCAGTACTTC
CDR3 protein: CASSFPSGAYEQYF

clone size: once
J gene: TRBJ1-4
V gene: TRBV7-8
D gene: NA
CDR3 DNA: TGTGCCAGCAGCCTTCCGACACTTGCAACTAATGAAAAACTGTTTTTT
CDR3 protein: CASSLPTLATNEKLFF

clone size: NA
J gene: TRBJ1-4
V gene: TRBV9
D gene: NA
CDR3 DNA: TGTGCCAGCAGCGTATTTGGGACGGAGGGTCCAACTAATGAAAAACTGTTTTTT
CDR3 protein: CASSVFGTEGPTNEKLFF

clone size: NA
J gene: TRBJ2-1
V gene: TRBV5-1
D gene: NA
CDR3 DNA: TGCGCCAGCAGCTGGGATCCAAGCTCCTACAATGAGCAGTTCTTC
CDR3 protein: CASSWDPSSYNEQFF

clone size: NA
J gene: TRBJ2-7
V gene: TRBV6-5
D gene: TRBD1
CDR3 DNA: TGTGCCAGCAGTTACTCCAGGACAGGGTTCTACGAGCAGTACTTC
CDR3 protein: CASSYSRTGFYEQYF

clone size: once
J gene: TRBJ1-1
V gene: TRBV7-8
D gene: NA
CDR3 DNA: TGTGCCAGCAGCTCGCCCCGGGGGGGAGGGGACACTGAAGCTTTCTTT
CDR3 protein: CASSSPRGGGDTEAFF

clone size: NA
J gene: TRBJ2-5
V gene: TRBV7-3
D gene: NA
CDR3 DNA: TGTGCCAGCAGCCCGGCCCCGAGGGAGACCCAGTACTTC
CDR3 protein: CASSPAPRETQYF

clone size: NA
J gene: TRBJ1-5
V gene: TRBV5-8
D gene: NA
CDR3 DNA: TGTGCCAGCAGCCCGGGCCAGGGCGGACAGCCCCAGCATTTT
CDR3 protein: CASSPGQGGQPQHF

clone size: NA
J gene: TRBJ2-7
V gene: TRBV7-9
D gene: TRBD2
CDR3 DNA: TGTGCCAGCAGCCCTGGGACTAGCGAGTACGAGCAGTACTTC
CDR3 protein: CASSPGTSEYEQYF

clone size: few
J gene: TRBJ1-5
V gene: TRBV5-4
D gene: NA
CDR3 DNA: TGTGCCAGCAGCTTGGAAGGCAGTCAGCCCCAGCATTTT
CDR3 protein: CASSLEGSQPQHF

clone size: NA
J gene: TRBJ2-7
V gene: TRBV6-5
D gene: TRBD2
CDR3 DNA: TGTGCCAGCAGTTACCGCGGACTAGCGGGATACGAGCAGTACTTC
CDR3 protein: CASSYRGLAGYEQYF

clone size: NA
J gene: TRBJ2-7
V gene: TRBV27
D gene: NA
CDR3 DNA: TGTGCCAGCAGTTTAGGACCGACGGCAAACGAGCAGTACTTC
CDR3 protein: CASSLGPTANEQYF

clone size: NA
J gene: TRBJ2-7
V gene: TRBV4-1
D gene: NA
CDR3 DNA: TGCGCCAGCAGCTCAGAGGGAGCCCGCCTCGAGCAGTACTTC
CDR3 protein: CASSSEGARLEQYF

clone size: NA
J gene: TRBJ2-7
V gene: TRBV29-1
D gene: NA
CDR3 DNA: TGCAGCGTTATCCTCGGGGGCTCCTACGAGCAGTACTTC
CDR3 protein: CSVILGGSYEQYF

clone size: NA
J gene: TRBJ2-2
V gene: TRBV28
D gene: NA
CDR3 DNA: TGTGCCAGCAGTCCCTCGACTGTTGCGAACACCGGGGAGCTGTTTTTT
CDR3 protein: CASSPSTVANTGELFF

clone size: once
J gene: TRBJ1-2
V gene: TRBV7-2
D gene: NA
CDR3 DNA: TGTGCCAGCAGCTTTGAGACAGGCAACTATGGCTACACCTTC
CDR3 protein: CASSFETGNYGYTF

clone size: NA
J gene: TRBJ1-2
V gene: TRBV14
D gene: TRBD1
CDR3 DNA: TGTGCCAGCAGCCTAGAATCGACAGGGGTGACGTTTGGCTATGGCTACACCTTC
CDR3 protein: CASSLESTGVTFGYGYTF

clone size: NA
J gene: TRBJ2-2
V gene: TRBV4-1
D gene: TRBD2
CDR3 DNA: TGCGCCAGCAGCCAAGATGCGCGGGAGGGGACCGGGGAGCTGTTTTTT
CDR3 protein: CASSQDAREGTGELFF

clone size: NA
J gene: TRBJ2-3
V gene: TRBV14
D gene: NA
CDR3 DNA: TGTGCCAGCAGCCTTTCGGAGGAGGGAACGCAGTATTTT
CDR3 protein: CASSLSEEGTQYF

clone size: NA
J gene: TRBJ1-1
V gene: TRBV30
D gene: TRBD1
CDR3 DNA: TGTGCCTGGTACAACAGGGGTGTGAACACTGAAGCTTTCTTT
CDR3 protein: CAWYNRGVNTEAFF

clone size: few
J gene: TRBJ2-7
V gene: TRBV6-5
D gene: TRBD2
CDR3 DNA: TGTGCCAGCAGTTACGGGACTAGCGGCTACGAGCAGTACTTC
CDR3 protein: CASSYGTSGYEQYF

clone size: NA
J gene: TRBJ1-1
V gene: TRBV30
D gene: NA
CDR3 DNA: TGTGCCTGGAGTGGGCCCCAGGCAGCTTTCTTT
CDR3 protein: CAWSGPQAAFF

clone size: NA
J gene: TRBJ2-7
V gene: TRBV7-8
D gene: NA
CDR3 DNA: TGTGCCAGCAGCTTGGGGCAGGTCTACGAGCAGTACTTC
CDR3 protein: CASSLGQVYEQYF

clone size: once
J gene: TRBJ1-2
V gene: TRBV11-2
D gene: NA
CDR3 DNA: TGTGCCAGCAGCTTAATCGAAGGTGGAGGCTACACCTTC
CDR3 protein: CASSLIEGGGYTF

clone size: NA
J gene: TRBJ2-3
V gene: TRBV27
D gene: NA
CDR3 DNA: TGTGCCAGCAGTTCCCCAGAACACACAGATACGCAGTATTTT
CDR3 protein: CASSSPEHTDTQYF

clone size: NA
J gene: TRBJ2-1
V gene: TRBV28
D gene: NA
CDR3 DNA: TGTGCCAGCAGTTTACAGGGCAGATCCTACAATGAGCAGTTCTTC
CDR3 protein: CASSLQGRSYNEQFF

clone size: NA
J gene: TRBJ1-5
V gene: TRBV21-1
D gene: NA
CDR3 DNA: TGTGCCAGCAGCGGGCGAAATCAGCCCCAGCATTTT
CDR3 protein: CASSGRNQPQHF

clone size: NA
J gene: TRBJ2-7
V gene: TRBV19
D gene: NA
CDR3 DNA: TGTGCCAGTAGGGTCTCGGATAACTACGAGCAGTACTTC
CDR3 protein: CASRVSDNYEQYF

clone size: NA
J gene: TRBJ2-1
V gene: TRBV6-6
D gene: NA
CDR3 DNA: TGTGCCAGCAGTTATTCAACGGGAGTAGCGCAGTTCTTC
CDR3 protein: CASSYSTGVAQFF